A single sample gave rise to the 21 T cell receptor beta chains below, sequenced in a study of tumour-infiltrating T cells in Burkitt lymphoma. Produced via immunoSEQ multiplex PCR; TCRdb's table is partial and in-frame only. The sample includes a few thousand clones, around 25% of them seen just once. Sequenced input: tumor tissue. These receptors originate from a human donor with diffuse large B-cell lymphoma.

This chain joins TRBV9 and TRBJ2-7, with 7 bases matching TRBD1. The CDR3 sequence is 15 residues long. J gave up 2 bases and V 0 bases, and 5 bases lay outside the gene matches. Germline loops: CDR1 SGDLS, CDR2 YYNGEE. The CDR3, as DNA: TGTGCCAGCAGCGTAGCCGGGACAGTGACCTACGAGCAGTACTTC. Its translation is CASSVAGTVTYEQYF.

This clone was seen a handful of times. CDR3 sequence (DNA): TGTGCCTGGAGTGTATGGAACACCATATATTTT. Translated, it gives CAWSVWNTIYF. The V call is TRBV30, the J call TRBJ1-3; unclear D gene. The CDR3 loop spans 11 amino acids. Germline V gives CDR1 GTSNPN, CDR2 SVGIG (reference sequence). Trimming stripped 0 bases from V and 7 bases from J, with 4 bases between.

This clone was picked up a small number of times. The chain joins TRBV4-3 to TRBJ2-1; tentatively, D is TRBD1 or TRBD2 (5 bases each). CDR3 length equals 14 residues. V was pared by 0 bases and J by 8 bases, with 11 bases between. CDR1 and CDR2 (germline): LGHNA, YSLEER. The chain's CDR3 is CASSQDLWGYEQFF. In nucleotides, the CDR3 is TGCGCCAGCAGCCAAGATCTTTGGGGGTATGAGCAGTTCTTC.

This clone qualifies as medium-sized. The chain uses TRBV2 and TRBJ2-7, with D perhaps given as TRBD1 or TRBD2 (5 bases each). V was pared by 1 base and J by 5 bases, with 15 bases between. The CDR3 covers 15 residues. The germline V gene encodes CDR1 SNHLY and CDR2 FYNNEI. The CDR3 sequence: CASSEETTGGDEQYF. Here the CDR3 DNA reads TGTGCCAGCAGTGAAGAGACTACAGGTGGAGACGAGCAGTACTTC.

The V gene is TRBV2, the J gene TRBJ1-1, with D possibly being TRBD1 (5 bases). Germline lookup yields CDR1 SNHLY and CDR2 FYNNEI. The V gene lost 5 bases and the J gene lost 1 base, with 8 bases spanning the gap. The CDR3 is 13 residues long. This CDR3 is CASSRGQNTEAFF. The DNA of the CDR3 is TGTGCCAGCAGTCGCGGACAGAACACTGAAGCTTTCTTT.

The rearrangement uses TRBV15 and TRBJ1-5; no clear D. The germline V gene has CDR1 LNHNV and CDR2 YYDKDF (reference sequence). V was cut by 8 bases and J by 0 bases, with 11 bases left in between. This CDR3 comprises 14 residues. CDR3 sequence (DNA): TGTGCCACCCTGGAGGGATATAGCAATCAGCCCCAGCATTTT. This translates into CATLEGYSNQPQHF.

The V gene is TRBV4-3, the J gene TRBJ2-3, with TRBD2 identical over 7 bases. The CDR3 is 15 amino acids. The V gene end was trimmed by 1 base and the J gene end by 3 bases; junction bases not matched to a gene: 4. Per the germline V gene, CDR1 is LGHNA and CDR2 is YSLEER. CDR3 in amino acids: CASSQGVSGTDTQYF. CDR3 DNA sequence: TGCGCCAGCAGCCAAGGAGTTAGCGGGACAGATACGCAGTATTTT.

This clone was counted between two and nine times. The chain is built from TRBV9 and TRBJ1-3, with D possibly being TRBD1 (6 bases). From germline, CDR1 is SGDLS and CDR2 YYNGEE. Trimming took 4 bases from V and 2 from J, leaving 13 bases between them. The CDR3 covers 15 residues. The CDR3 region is CASSKGEGAGNTIYF. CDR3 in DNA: TGTGCCAGCAGCAAGGGGGAGGGGGCTGGAAACACCATATATTTT.

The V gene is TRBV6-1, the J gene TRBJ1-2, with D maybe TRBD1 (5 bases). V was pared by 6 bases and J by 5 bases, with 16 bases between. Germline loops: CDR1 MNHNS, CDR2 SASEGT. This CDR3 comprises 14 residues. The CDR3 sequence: CASRQGEGNYGYTF. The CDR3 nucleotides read TGTGCCAGCAGGCAAGGGGAAGGGAATTATGGCTACACCTTC.

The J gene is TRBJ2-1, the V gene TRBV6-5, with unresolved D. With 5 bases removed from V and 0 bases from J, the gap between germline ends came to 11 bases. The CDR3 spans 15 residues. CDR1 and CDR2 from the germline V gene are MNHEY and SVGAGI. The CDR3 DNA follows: TGTGCCAGCAGTCTACAGTGGGGCTCCTACAATGAGCAGTTCTTC. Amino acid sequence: CASSLQWGSYNEQFF.

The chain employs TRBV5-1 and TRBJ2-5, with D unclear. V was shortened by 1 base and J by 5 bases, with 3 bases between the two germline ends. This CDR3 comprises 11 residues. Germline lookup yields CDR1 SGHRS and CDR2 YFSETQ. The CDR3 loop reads CASSLYETQYF. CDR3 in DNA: TGCGCCAGCAGCTTGTACGAGACCCAGTACTTC.

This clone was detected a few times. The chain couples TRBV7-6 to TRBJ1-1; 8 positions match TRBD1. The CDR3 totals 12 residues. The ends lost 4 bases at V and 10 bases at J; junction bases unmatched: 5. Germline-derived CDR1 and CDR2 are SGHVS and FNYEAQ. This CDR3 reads CASSYTGGRAFF. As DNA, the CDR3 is TGTGCCAGCAGCTATACAGGGGGTCGAGCTTTCTTT.

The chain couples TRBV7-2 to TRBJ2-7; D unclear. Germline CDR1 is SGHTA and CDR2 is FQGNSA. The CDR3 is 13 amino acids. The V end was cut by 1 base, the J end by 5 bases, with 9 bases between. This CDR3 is CASSLVESHEQYF. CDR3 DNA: TGTGCCAGCAGCTTAGTCGAGTCCCACGAGCAGTACTTC. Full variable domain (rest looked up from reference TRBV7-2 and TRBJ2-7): GAGVSQSPSNKVTEKGKDVELRCDPISGHTALYWYRQSLGQGLEFLIYFQGNSAPDKSGLPSDRFSAERTGGSVSTLTIQRTQQEDSAVYLCASSLVESHEQYFGPGTRLTVT.

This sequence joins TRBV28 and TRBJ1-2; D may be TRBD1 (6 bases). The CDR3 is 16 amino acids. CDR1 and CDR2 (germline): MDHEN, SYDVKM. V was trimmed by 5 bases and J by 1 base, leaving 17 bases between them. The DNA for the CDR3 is TGTGCCAGCAGTGAACGCCGGGACATCTTTAACTATGGCTACACCTTC. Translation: CASSERRDIFNYGYTF.

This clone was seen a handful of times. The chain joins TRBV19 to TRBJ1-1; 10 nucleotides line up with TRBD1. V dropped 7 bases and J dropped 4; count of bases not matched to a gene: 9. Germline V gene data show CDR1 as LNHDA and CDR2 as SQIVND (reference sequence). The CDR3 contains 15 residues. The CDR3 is CASTMSRTGGTEAFF. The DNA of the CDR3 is TGTGCCAGTACCATGTCCCGGACAGGGGGCACTGAAGCTTTCTTT.

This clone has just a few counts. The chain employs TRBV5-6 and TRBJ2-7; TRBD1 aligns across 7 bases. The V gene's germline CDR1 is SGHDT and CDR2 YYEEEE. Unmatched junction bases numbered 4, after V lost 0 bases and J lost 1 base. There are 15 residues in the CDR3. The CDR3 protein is CASSLGAGGSYEQYF. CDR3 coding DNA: TGTGCCAGCAGCTTGGGGGCAGGGGGTTCCTACGAGCAGTACTTC. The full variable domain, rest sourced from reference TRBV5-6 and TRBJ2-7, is DAGVTQSPTHLIKTRGQQVTLRCSPKSGHDTVSWYQQALGQGPQFIFQYYEEEERQRGNFPDRFSGHQFPNYSSELNVNALLLGDSALYLCASSLGAGGSYEQYFGPGTRLTVT.

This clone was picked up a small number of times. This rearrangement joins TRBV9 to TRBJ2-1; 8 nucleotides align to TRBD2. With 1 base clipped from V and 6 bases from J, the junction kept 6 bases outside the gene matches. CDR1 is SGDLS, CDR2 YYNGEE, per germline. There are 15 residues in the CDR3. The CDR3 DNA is TGTGCCAGCAGCGTAAGCGGGAGCCTTGGCAATGAGCAGTTCTTC. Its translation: CASSVSGSLGNEQFF.

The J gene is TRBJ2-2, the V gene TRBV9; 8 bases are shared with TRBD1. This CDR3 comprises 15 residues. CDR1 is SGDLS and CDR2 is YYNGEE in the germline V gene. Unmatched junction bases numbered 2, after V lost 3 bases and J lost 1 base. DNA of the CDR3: TGTGCCAGCAGCGCCGGGACAGGGAACACCGGGGAGCTGTTTTTT. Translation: CASSAGTGNTGELFF.

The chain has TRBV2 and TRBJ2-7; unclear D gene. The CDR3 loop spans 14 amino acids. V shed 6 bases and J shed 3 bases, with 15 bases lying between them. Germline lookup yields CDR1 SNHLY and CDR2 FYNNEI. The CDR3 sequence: CASSDEFGLYEQYF. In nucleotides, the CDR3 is TGTGCCAGCAGCGACGAGTTCGGGCTCTACGAGCAGTACTTC.

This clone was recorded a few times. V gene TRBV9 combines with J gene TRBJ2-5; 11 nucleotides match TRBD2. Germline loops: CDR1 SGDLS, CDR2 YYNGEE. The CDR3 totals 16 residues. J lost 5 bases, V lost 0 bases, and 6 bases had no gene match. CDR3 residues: CASSVGSGRALETQYF. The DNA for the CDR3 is TGTGCCAGCAGCGTAGGTAGCGGGAGGGCCCTGGAGACCCAGTACTTC.

The DNA of the CDR3 is TGTGCCACCAGCAGAGGATCAGGGGGAGGAGAAAAACTGTTTTTT. Translation: CATSRGSGGGEKLFF. The chain recombines TRBV15 with TRBJ1-4; 7 nucleotides line up with TRBD1. The J segment lost 8 bases and the V segment lost 1 base, leaving 7 bases of the junction unmatched. Germline V CDR1 and CDR2: LNHNV, YYDKDF (reference sequence). The CDR3 is made up of 15 amino acids. The complete variable domain, with remaining parts taken from reference TRBV15 and TRBJ1-4, reads DAMVIQNPRYQVTQFGKPVTLSCSQTLNHNVMYWYQQKSSQAPKLLFHYYDKDFNNEADTPDNFQSRRPNTSFCFLDIRSPGLGDTAMYLCATSRGSGGGEKLFFGSGTQLSVL.